A selection of T cell receptor beta chains follows, all from one sample in a study of blood T cell repertoires in COVID-19. The method was immunoSEQ multiplex PCR; TCRdb's version includes in-frame clones alone and lacks a portion of them. The sample comprises 200,000 to 300,000 clones, roughly 90% of which are singletons, and 6.2% rests with the top ten. The specimen sequenced was peripheral blood. The receptors derive from a man between 60 and 75 years old with acute or convalescent COVID-19. The CDR3 runs from the conserved cysteine through the conserved F or W. Each record gives: J gene, V gene, CDR3 protein.

J gene: TRBJ2-7; V gene: TRBV12-3/TRBV12-4; CDR3 protein: CASSFLNHYEQYF
J gene: TRBJ2-7; V gene: TRBV15; CDR3 protein: CATSRGRLPPYEQYF
J gene: TRBJ2-1; V gene: TRBV7-9; CDR3 protein: CASSPEGVRNEQFF
J gene: TRBJ1-2; V gene: TRBV19; CDR3 protein: CASSARGTNWDRVNYGYTF
J gene: TRBJ2-1; V gene: TRBV10-3; CDR3 protein: CAISDPTYSEQFF
J gene: TRBJ2-7; V gene: TRBV10-3; CDR3 protein: CATSGGQDYEQYF
J gene: TRBJ1-1; V gene: TRBV19; CDR3 protein: CASKTGHQNTEAFF
J gene: TRBJ1-1; V gene: TRBV15; CDR3 protein: CATSRDRRWDTEAFF
J gene: TRBJ1-5; V gene: TRBV6-6; CDR3 protein: CASSQPGQGRYSNQPQHF
J gene: TRBJ2-7; V gene: TRBV19; CDR3 protein: CASSTGTSGTYEQYF
J gene: TRBJ2-7; V gene: TRBV28; CDR3 protein: CASSLGAGTYEQYF
J gene: TRBJ1-2; V gene: TRBV9; CDR3 protein: CASSPRTDSAYGYTF
J gene: TRBJ1-1; V gene: TRBV29-1; CDR3 protein: CSVDFDRSTEAFF
J gene: TRBJ1-2; V gene: TRBV19; CDR3 protein: CASSSGQGNYGYTF
J gene: TRBJ1-2; V gene: TRBV19; CDR3 protein: CASSNFPFFEELRELANYGYTF
J gene: TRBJ2-2; V gene: TRBV30; CDR3 protein: CASQRGNTGELFF
J gene: TRBJ1-6; V gene: TRBV7-9; CDR3 protein: CASTPGVHNSPLHF
J gene: TRBJ2-5; V gene: TRBV5-1; CDR3 protein: CASSSRGGRVYETQYF
J gene: TRBJ1-1; V gene: TRBV4-3; CDR3 protein: CASAEDRGGTEAFF
J gene: TRBJ1-4; V gene: TRBV5-5; CDR3 protein: CASGNTQGRDEKLFF
J gene: TRBJ1-1; V gene: TRBV4-3; CDR3 protein: CASSQAYSNTEAFF
J gene: TRBJ2-7; V gene: TRBV19; CDR3 protein: CASTETGTGASYEQYF
J gene: TRBJ1-3; V gene: TRBV18; CDR3 protein: CASSPPVLDRGSGNTIYF
J gene: TRBJ2-7; V gene: TRBV12-3/TRBV12-4; CDR3 protein: CASSPGAEVEQYF
J gene: TRBJ2-4; V gene: TRBV30; CDR3 protein: CASGVGKNIQYF
J gene: TRBJ2-1; V gene: TRBV5-1; CDR3 protein: CASSPSLAGGLTEQFF
J gene: TRBJ2-2; V gene: TRBV5-1; CDR3 protein: CASSLAGRGPSNTGELFF
J gene: TRBJ1-2; V gene: TRBV11-1; CDR3 protein: CASSPRQGAFYGYTF
J gene: TRBJ2-1; V gene: TRBV2; CDR3 protein: CASAVLRQEGEQFF
J gene: TRBJ1-2; V gene: TRBV7-9; CDR3 protein: CASSLAAPGTGDGYTF
J gene: TRBJ1-6; V gene: TRBV19; CDR3 protein: CASSSTGDESPLHF
J gene: TRBJ2-7; V gene: TRBV6-2/TRBV6-3; CDR3 protein: CASSSPLTGGAGYF
J gene: TRBJ2-5; V gene: TRBV21-1; CDR3 protein: CASSLTGTDPQETQYF
J gene: TRBJ2-5; V gene: TRBV28; CDR3 protein: CASSLGSGRSQETQYF
J gene: TRBJ1-1; V gene: TRBV5-5; CDR3 protein: CASSVAQAVTEAFF
J gene: TRBJ1-2; V gene: TRBV7-9; CDR3 protein: CASSLVGAGYTF
J gene: TRBJ1-1; V gene: TRBV25-1; CDR3 protein: CASSSKQAMNTEAFF
J gene: TRBJ2-7; V gene: TRBV5-4; CDR3 protein: CASSLPGLAGGTYEQYF
J gene: TRBJ1-1; V gene: TRBV6-6; CDR3 protein: CASSLGRGNTEAFF
J gene: TRBJ1-2; V gene: TRBV7-3; CDR3 protein: CASSLIGFYGYTF
J gene: TRBJ1-4; V gene: TRBV19; CDR3 protein: CASSPAGEKLFF
J gene: TRBJ2-2; V gene: TRBV4-1; CDR3 protein: CASSQEWTGGSGELFF
J gene: TRBJ2-5; V gene: TRBV29-1; CDR3 protein: CSVGRTGGPQETQYF
J gene: TRBJ2-1; V gene: TRBV27; CDR3 protein: CASLSGTKLDEQFF
J gene: TRBJ2-3; V gene: TRBV12-5; CDR3 protein: CASGLVVRGPSDTQYF
J gene: TRBJ1-1; V gene: TRBV5-1; CDR3 protein: CASSLQGQGQNTEAFF